Shown below are 14 T cell receptor beta chains from a single sample sequenced in a study of blood T cell repertoires in COVID-19. Profiled with immunoSEQ multiplex PCR; TCRdb holds only in-frame clones, not every one. The sample has 400,000 or so clones; 90% are singletons. The sequencing input was PBMCs or T cells enriched from blood (not recorded which). The receptors were gathered from a man aged 18 to 30 who had recovered from COVID-19.

The chain recombines TRBV13 with TRBJ2-7; TRBD2 agrees at 8 bases. The trim removed 6 bases at V and 6 bases at J, leaving 7 bases unmatched. CDR1 PRHDT and CDR2 FYEKMQ come from the germline V gene (reference sequence). CDR3 size: 13 residues. The DNA for the CDR3 is TGTGCCAGCAGTATAGCGGGAAGATTCGAGCAGTACTTC. Protein sequence: CASSIAGRFEQYF.

This clone was picked up a small number of times. V usage is TRBV19 and J usage is TRBJ1-6; D is perhaps TRBD1 (6 bases). Germline CDR1 reads LNHDA; CDR2 reads SQIVND (reference sequence). The V and J ends lost 6 bases and 10 bases respectively, with 19 bases between them. CDR3 size: 15 residues. For the CDR3, the DNA is TGTGCCAGTAGCCCGCAACAGGGAGATGGGTCACCCCTCCACTTT. Its translation is CASSPQQGDGSPLHF.

V is TRBV2 and J is TRBJ1-1, with TRBD1 identical over 8 bases. The ends lost 3 bases at V and 4 bases at J; junction bases unmatched: 4. The CDR3 is made up of 14 amino acids. The germline V gene encodes CDR1 SNHLY and CDR2 FYNNEI. CDR3 in amino acids: CASSDRGRPTEAFF. The CDR3 coding sequence is TGTGCCAGCAGTGACAGGGGGCGGCCCACTGAAGCTTTCTTT.

This chain connects TRBV18 to TRBJ2-3; tentatively, D is TRBD2 (6 bases). Trimming removed 4 bases from V and 2 bases from J, with 19 bases in between. This CDR3 is 17 amino acids long. From germline, CDR1 is KGHSH and CDR2 LQKENI. CDR3 amino acids: CASSLLPGLQSTDTQYF. In DNA form, the CDR3 reads TGTGCCAGCTCACTTTTACCGGGACTCCAATCCACAGATACGCAGTATTTT. The whole variable domain, filled in from reference TRBV18 and TRBJ2-3, reads NAGVMQNPRHLVRRRGQEARLRCSPMKGHSHVYWYRQLPEEGLKFMVYLQKENIIDESGMPKERFSAEFPKEGPSILRIQQVVRGDSAAYFCASSLLPGLQSTDTQYFGPGTRLTVL.

This clone has just one count. This chain links TRBV27 with TRBJ2-1; 8 nucleotides line up with TRBD1. The J segment lost 2 bases and the V segment lost 10 bases, leaving 7 bases of the junction unmatched. In germline, CDR1 is MNHEY, CDR2 SMNVEV (reference sequence). The CDR3 loop spans 14 amino acids. This CDR3 is CATSGTGPYNEQFF. The CDR3 DNA is TGTGCCACCTCCGGGACAGGCCCCTACAATGAGCAGTTCTTC.

The chain carries TRBV19 and TRBJ1-5, with 10 bases fitting TRBD1. The J segment lost 1 base and the V segment lost 9 bases, leaving 3 bases of the junction unmatched. This CDR3 is 14 amino acids long. Per the germline V gene, CDR1 is LNHDA and CDR2 is SQIVND (reference sequence). CDR3 DNA: TGTGCCAGCCGGGACAGGGGAAGCAATCAGCCCCAGCATTTT. This codes for CASRDRGSNQPQHF.

The rearrangement links TRBV28 to TRBJ1-6; D is perhaps TRBD1 (6 bases). The germline V and J ends were trimmed by 7 bases and 10 bases, with 26 bases remaining between them. CDR3 length equals 17 residues. The germline gives CDR1 MDHEN, CDR2 SYDVKM. The CDR3 is CASNRGGAQIGWSPLHF. The CDR3 DNA sequence: TGTGCCAGCAACCGAGGGGGGGCGCAGATCGGGTGGTCACCCCTCCACTTT.

V usage is TRBV10-3 and J usage is TRBJ2-5; 8 bases match TRBD1. CDR1 is ENHRY and CDR2 is SYGVKD in the germline V gene. The J segment lost 5 bases and the V segment lost 6 bases, leaving 11 bases of the junction unmatched. The CDR3 extends over 15 amino acids. The CDR3 here is CAISVDRVGWETQYF. CDR3 DNA sequence: TGTGCCATCAGCGTGGACAGGGTGGGGTGGGAGACCCAGTACTTC.

The rearrangement links TRBV7-9 to TRBJ2-5; the D is unclear. Germline CDR1 reads SEHNR; CDR2 reads FQNEAQ (reference sequence). V gave up 6 bases and J gave up 5 bases, with 7 bases separating them. The CDR3 runs to 11 residues. The CDR3 region has the DNA TGTGCCAGCAGTAGTGAGGAGACCCAGTACTTC. As protein: CASSSEETQYF.

This sequence joins TRBV10-1 and TRBJ1-1, with TRBD1 identical over 7 bases. The CDR3 length is 15 residues. The trim removed 3 bases at V and 3 bases at J, leaving 7 bases unmatched. From germline, CDR1 is WNHNN and CDR2 SYGVQD (reference sequence). The CDR3 protein is CASSEGRGRDTEAFF. The CDR3 DNA reads TGCGCCAGCAGTGAAGGCAGGGGGAGAGACACTGAAGCTTTCTTT.

This clone was seen once. This chain uses TRBV5-5 with TRBJ1-2, with 7 bases identical to TRBD1. Germline CDR1 reads SGHKS; CDR2 reads YYEKEE (reference sequence). This CDR3 region has 14 residues. The V and J ends lost 0 bases and 2 bases, in that order; junction bases with no gene match: 1. CDR3: CASSLAGQNYGYTF. Here the CDR3 DNA reads TGTGCCAGCAGCTTGGCGGGACAGAACTATGGCTACACCTTC.

This chain connects TRBV5-4 to TRBJ2-3; 9 bases line up with TRBD2. The V gene's germline CDR1 is SGHNT and CDR2 YYREEE (reference sequence). The junction had 11 bases not matched to a gene; V was cut back by 3 bases and J by 6 bases. The CDR3 is 16 amino acids. Here the CDR3 DNA reads TGTGCCAGCAGCTGGGCGGGACTAGCAGTAATTGATACGCAGTATTTT. This encodes CASSWAGLAVIDTQYF.

This chain uses TRBV9 with TRBJ1-2; possibly TRBD1 for D (6 bases). Deletions cut 3 bases from V and 6 bases from J, with 12 bases between. CDR1 and CDR2 (germline): SGDLS, YYNGEE. This CDR3 is 13 amino acids long. For the CDR3, the DNA is TGTGCCAGCAGCGGGACAGCTTGGGATGGCTACACCTTC. Its protein product is CASSGTAWDGYTF.

The gene calls are TRBV24-1 and TRBJ1-4, with D possibly TRBD1 on 5 matching bases. Trimming took 4 bases from V and 0 from J, leaving 11 bases between them. The length of the CDR3 is 16 residues. Germline CDR1 reads KGHDR; CDR2 reads SFDVKD. This CDR3 reads CATSEGGRSTNEKLFF. CDR3 DNA: TGTGCCACCAGTGAGGGGGGACGGTCAACTAATGAAAAACTGTTTTTT.